The 22 T cell receptor beta chains below come from one sample, sequenced in a study of cytomegalovirus exposure and HLA in healthy donors. The repertoire was sequenced with immunoSEQ multiplex PCR; TCRdb's copy has only in-frame clones and lacks some. The table has tens of thousands of clones, 94% seen once; the top ten hold around 1.9%. Sequencing was carried out using PBMCs. The receptor set was obtained from a woman younger than 35 in good health and CMV-seropositive.

CDR3 nucleotides: TGTGCCAGCAGTGAGGTTGGACTAGGAAATGAGCAGTTCTTC. Protein sequence: CASSEVGLGNEQFF. J is TRBJ2-1 and V is TRBV2; TRBD2 matches 7 bases. V dropped 3 bases and J dropped 7; count of bases not matched to a gene: 6. Germline V gene sequence: CDR1 SNHLY, CDR2 FYNNEI. This CDR3 contains 14 residues.

The chain joins TRBV14 to TRBJ2-2; 9 bases align to TRBD1. The CDR3 spans 17 residues. V shed 4 bases, J shed 4 bases, and the junction held 10 bases outside the gene matches. Germline V gene data show CDR1 as SGHDN and CDR2 as FVKESK. The CDR3 sequence: CASSLTGGPRGTGELFF. The CDR3 DNA reads TGTGCCAGCAGCCTTACAGGGGGCCCTCGGGGCACCGGGGAGCTGTTTTTT.

J is TRBJ2-3 and V is TRBV5-8, with 7 bases identical to TRBD1. This CDR3 has 14 amino acids. Germline CDR1 SGHTS, CDR2 YDEGEE. The trim removed 6 bases at V and 2 bases at J, leaving 6 bases unmatched. The CDR3 here is CASKGGLPTDTQYF. The CDR3 DNA reads as TGTGCCAGCAAAGGGGGCTTACCCACAGATACGCAGTATTTT.

This rearrangement joins TRBV7-9 to TRBJ2-1; 8 bases map to TRBD1. Germline V gives CDR1 SEHNR, CDR2 FQNEAQ (reference sequence). The CDR3 totals 15 residues. V lost 3 bases to trimming and J lost 6 bases; unmatched junction nucleotides: 7. CDR3 sequence (DNA): TGTGCCAGCAGCTTTGTCGGGACAGGCCTCAATGAGCAGTTCTTC. It encodes CASSFVGTGLNEQFF.

This sequence joins TRBV7-2 and TRBJ2-1, with 8 bases matching TRBD2. V lost 1 base to trimming and J lost 3 bases; unmatched junction nucleotides: 2. From germline, CDR1 is SGHTA and CDR2 FQGNSA. The CDR3 totals 15 residues. As DNA, the CDR3 is TGTGCCAGCAGCTTAGGCCGGGGGGGCTACAATGAGCAGTTCTTC. Its translation is CASSLGRGGYNEQFF.

The chain uses TRBV2 and TRBJ1-5; 7 bases agree with TRBD1. This CDR3 spans 16 amino acids. Germline CDR1 SNHLY, CDR2 FYNNEI. V lost 4 bases to trimming and J lost 0 bases; unmatched junction nucleotides: 6. The CDR3 DNA is TGTGCCAGCAGTGCGGGACAGTCGTATAGCAATCAGCCCCAGCATTTT. It codes for CASSAGQSYSNQPQHF.

V is TRBV5-4 and J is TRBJ2-7; TRBD1 matches 10 bases. The germline V gene has CDR1 SGHNT and CDR2 YYREEE (reference sequence). After removal of 3 bases from V and 2 bases from J, the junction contained 2 bases not matched to a gene. This CDR3 is built from 14 residues. CDR3 coding DNA: TGTGCCAGCAGCTCCGGGACAGGGGCCTACGAGCAGTACTTC. This codes for CASSSGTGAYEQYF.

This clone appeared a single time. The chain has TRBV29-1 and TRBJ2-7, with 11 positions matching TRBD2. V shed 2 bases and J 7 bases; nucleotides not matched to a gene: 4. The CDR3 consists of 13 residues. Germline CDR1 reads SQVTM; CDR2 reads ANQGSEA. The CDR3, as DNA: TGCAGCGTTGAAACTAGCGGGAGATCTGAGCAGTACTTC. Translating gives CSVETSGRSEQYF.

V is TRBV5-6 and J is TRBJ2-5; 8 bases fit TRBD2. This CDR3 has 13 amino acids. Germline V CDR1 and CDR2: SGHDT, YYEEEE. The V segment lost 5 bases and the J segment 7 bases; nucleotides outside the gene matches: 7. The DNA for the CDR3 is TGTGCCAGCAGAATAGCGGGGAGCGGGACCCAGTACTTC. Encoded protein: CASRIAGSGTQYF.

This chain connects TRBV6-6 to TRBJ1-2, with 10 bases fitting TRBD1. Germline V gene data show CDR1 as MNHNY and CDR2 as SVGAGI (reference sequence). V trimming: 2 bases; J trimming: 7 bases; junction bases outside the gene matches: 7. The CDR3 is 15 amino acids. CDR3: CASSYQDRGLGGYTF. CDR3 bases: TGTGCCAGCAGTTACCAAGACAGGGGGCTAGGTGGCTACACCTTC.

V usage is TRBV6-5 and J usage is TRBJ1-2; 8 bases agree with TRBD1. The V segment lost 6 bases and the J segment 4 bases; nucleotides outside the gene matches: 7. The CDR3 extends over 14 amino acids. Germline V gene data show CDR1 as MNHEY and CDR2 as SVGAGI. The DNA of the CDR3 is TGTGCCAGCAGCCCTGGACAGGGAGGCTATGGCTACACCTTC. It yields the protein CASSPGQGGYGYTF.

The genes are TRBV6-5 and TRBJ2-3, with 14 bases identical to TRBD2. The germline V gene encodes CDR1 MNHEY and CDR2 SVGAGI. The ends lost 4 bases at V and 4 bases at J; junction bases unmatched: 1. The CDR3 has 15 amino acids. The CDR3 protein is CASSSGLAGADTQYF. For the CDR3, the DNA is TGTGCCAGCAGTTCGGGACTAGCGGGGGCAGATACGCAGTATTTT.

The V call is TRBV18, the J call TRBJ2-1; D is possibly TRBD2 (5 bases). From germline, CDR1 is KGHSH and CDR2 LQKENI. The CDR3 is 16 amino acids. V was shortened by 5 bases and J by 7 bases, with 21 bases between the two germline ends. Written as DNA, the CDR3 is TGTGCCAGCTCAACCACCCCGGCGGGTCCGGGGAATGAGCAGTTCTTC. Translated: CASSTTPAGPGNEQFF.

The V and J genes are TRBV7-8 and TRBJ2-3; D is possibly TRBD2 (6 bases). CDR1 is SGHVS, CDR2 FQNEAQ, per germline. The CDR3 spans 17 residues. Trimming cost V 5 bases and J 0 bases, with 18 bases left between them. The CDR3 DNA reads as TGTGCCAGCAGCCACCGGCGGGGCTCAAGGAGCACAGATACGCAGTATTTT. Its translation is CASSHRRGSRSTDTQYF.

The rearrangement joins TRBV27 to TRBJ1-6, with D perhaps matching TRBD1 (5 bases). The CDR3 totals 15 residues. The V and J ends lost 1 base and 4 bases respectively, with 8 bases between them. CDR1 and CDR2 (germline): MNHEY, SMNVEV (reference sequence). CDR3 nucleotide sequence: TGTGCCAGCAGTTTATTGACAGAGTATAATTCACCCCTCCACTTT. Translation: CASSLLTEYNSPLHF.

This clone has a single count. The genes are TRBV30 and TRBJ2-3; TRBD2 matches 10 bases. Germline V gene data show CDR1 as GTSNPN and CDR2 as SVGIG (reference sequence). V trimming: 0 bases; J trimming: 6 bases; junction bases outside the gene matches: 3. The CDR3 consists of 14 residues. CDR3 protein: CAWSVGSGRDTQYF. CDR3 bases: TGTGCCTGGAGTGTAGGTAGCGGGAGGGATACGCAGTATTTT.

This chain uses TRBV6-5 with TRBJ2-3; 11 bases match TRBD2. J gave up 2 bases and V 4 bases, and 2 bases lay outside the gene matches. The CDR3 length is 15 residues. The V gene's germline CDR1 is MNHEY and CDR2 SVGAGI. CDR3 amino acids: CASSLLAGATDTQYF. The CDR3 DNA sequence: TGTGCCAGCAGTTTACTAGCGGGAGCCACAGATACGCAGTATTTT.

The chain has TRBV7-2 and TRBJ1-6, with 7 nucleotides matching TRBD1. Germline V gives CDR1 SGHTA, CDR2 FQGNSA. The CDR3 is made up of 17 amino acids. Losses at the gene ends were 5 bases for V and 0 bases for J; bases not matched to a gene: 7. CDR3 DNA: TGTGCCAGCAGCCCGGGACAGTTTAGCTCCTATAATTCACCCCTCCACTTT. Its translation is CASSPGQFSSYNSPLHF.

This clone appeared once. The J gene is TRBJ2-1, the V gene TRBV4-3, with TRBD2 as a possible D gene (5 bases). V was pared by 0 bases and J by 10 bases, with 13 bases between. Germline assignment: CDR1 LGHNA and CDR2 YSLEER. This CDR3 spans 14 amino acids. This CDR3 is CASSQERARTEQFF. In DNA form, the CDR3 reads TGCGCCAGCAGCCAAGAGAGGGCGCGAACCGAGCAGTTCTTC.

In this sample, this clone turned up once. The chain combines TRBV5-1 with TRBJ2-2; a possible D gene is TRBD1 (6 bases). V gave up 3 bases and J gave up 0 bases, with 12 bases separating them. Germline-derived CDR1 and CDR2 are SGHRS and YFSETQ. This CDR3 spans 16 amino acids. The CDR3 reads CASSSGAGANTGELFF. The CDR3 region has the DNA TGCGCCAGCAGCTCCGGGGCAGGGGCGAACACCGGGGAGCTGTTTTTT.

Only a few counts were recorded for this clone. The chain couples TRBV2 to TRBJ2-7, with a tentative D call TRBD1 (7 bases). Germline V gene lookup returns CDR1 SNHLY and CDR2 FYNNEI. With 6 bases removed from V and 3 bases from J, the gap between germline ends came to 18 bases. The CDR3 is made up of 15 amino acids. CDR3 loop: CASSLEGAQGYEQYF. CDR3 in DNA: TGTGCCAGCAGCCTGGAGGGGGCGCAAGGCTACGAGCAGTACTTC. Complete variable domain (other parts from reference TRBV2 and TRBJ2-7): EPEVTQTPSHQVTQMGQEVILRCVPISNHLYFYWYRQILGQKVEFLVSFYNNEISEKSEIFDDQFSVERPDGSNFTLKIRSTKLEDSAMYFCASSLEGAQGYEQYFGPGTRLTVT.

Here the CDR3 reads CASSGAEYNEQFF. The CDR3 nucleotides are TGTGCCAGCAGTGGAGCGGAGTACAATGAGCAGTTCTTC. The chain combines TRBV6-1 with TRBJ2-1; D is perhaps TRBD2 (5 bases). This CDR3 region has 13 residues. The V gene lost 4 bases and the J gene lost 4 bases, with 8 bases spanning the gap. Germline V CDR1 and CDR2: MNHNS, SASEGT.